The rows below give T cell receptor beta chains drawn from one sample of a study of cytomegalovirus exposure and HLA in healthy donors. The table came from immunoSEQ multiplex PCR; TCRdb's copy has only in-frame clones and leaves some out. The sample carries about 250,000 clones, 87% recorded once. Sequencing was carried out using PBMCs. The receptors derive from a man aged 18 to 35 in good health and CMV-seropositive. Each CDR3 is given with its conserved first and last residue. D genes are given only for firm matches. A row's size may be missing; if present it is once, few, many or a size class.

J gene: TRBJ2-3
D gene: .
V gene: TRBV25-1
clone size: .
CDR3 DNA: TGTGCCAGCAGCCTACCCGAAAGCACAGATACGCAGTATTTT
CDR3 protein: CASSLPESTDTQYF

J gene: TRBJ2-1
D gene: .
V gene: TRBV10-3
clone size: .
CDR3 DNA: TGTGCCATCAGTGCTAGTGGGGAGGGGGGTGAGCAGTTCTTC
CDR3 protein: CAISASGEGGEQFF

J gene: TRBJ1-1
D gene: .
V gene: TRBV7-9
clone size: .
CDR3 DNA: TGTGCCAGCAGTTCCCAGAGCTCGAACACTGAAGCTTTCTTT
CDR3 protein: CASSSQSSNTEAFF

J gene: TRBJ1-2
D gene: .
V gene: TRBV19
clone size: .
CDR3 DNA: TGTGCCAGTATGGCAGGATTGGGACGTTTATGGGGAGGGGCTGGCTACACCTTC
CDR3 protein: CASMAGLGRLWGGAGYTF

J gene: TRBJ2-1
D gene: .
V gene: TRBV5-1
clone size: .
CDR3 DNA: TGCGCCAGCAGCTTGCTAGGGGGGGCAGGCTACAATGAGCAGTTCTTC
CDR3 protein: CASSLLGGAGYNEQFF

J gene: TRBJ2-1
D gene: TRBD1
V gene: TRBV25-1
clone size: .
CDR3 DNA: TGTGCCAGCAGTGACAGGGGGTTCTCCTACAATGAGCAGTTCTTC
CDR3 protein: CASSDRGFSYNEQFF

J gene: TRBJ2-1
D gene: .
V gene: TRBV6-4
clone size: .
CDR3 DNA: TGTGCCAGCAGTGACTCAAGCGGTGCGTACAATGAGCAGTTCTTC
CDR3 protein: CASSDSSGAYNEQFF

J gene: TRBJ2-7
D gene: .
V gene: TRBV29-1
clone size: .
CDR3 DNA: TGCAGCGTTACCAGGGTAAACGAGCAGTACTTC
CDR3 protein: CSVTRVNEQYF

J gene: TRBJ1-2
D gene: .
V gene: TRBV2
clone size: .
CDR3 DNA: TGTGCCAGCAGTTCGGGCAGCGCCTCGTATGGCTACACCTTC
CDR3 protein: CASSSGSASYGYTF

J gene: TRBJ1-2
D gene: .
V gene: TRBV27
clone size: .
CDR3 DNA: TGTGCCAGCAGTTTTATCGCAAAATCTAACTATGGCTACACCTTC
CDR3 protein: CASSFIAKSNYGYTF

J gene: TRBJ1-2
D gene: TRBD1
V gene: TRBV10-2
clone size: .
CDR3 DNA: TGCGCCAGCAGGGCGACAGGGGGGTACTATGGCTACACCTTC
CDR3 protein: CASRATGGYYGYTF

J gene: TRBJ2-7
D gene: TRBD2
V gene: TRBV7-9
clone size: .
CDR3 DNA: TGTGCCAGCAGCCCGCGGACTAGCGGGAGAGCCTATGAGCAGTACTTC
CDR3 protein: CASSPRTSGRAYEQYF

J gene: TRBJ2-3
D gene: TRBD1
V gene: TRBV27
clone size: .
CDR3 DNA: TGTGCCAGCAGTTCCGTGGGCAGGGGGCGGTATACGCAGTATTTT
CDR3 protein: CASSSVGRGRYTQYF

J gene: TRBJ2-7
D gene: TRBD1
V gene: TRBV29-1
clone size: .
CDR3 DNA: TGCAGCGTTGGGCAACAGGGGGCGTTTGGGAACGAGCAGTACTTC
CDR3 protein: CSVGQQGAFGNEQYF

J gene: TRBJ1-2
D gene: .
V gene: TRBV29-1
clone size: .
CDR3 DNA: TGCAGCGTGGCTCTTGCAGATTCGGGCTATGGCTACACCTTC
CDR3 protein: CSVALADSGYGYTF

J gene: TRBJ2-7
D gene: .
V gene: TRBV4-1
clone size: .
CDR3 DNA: TGCGCCAGCAGCCAAGGGCAGGGCCGCGAGCAGTACTTC
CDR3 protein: CASSQGQGREQYF

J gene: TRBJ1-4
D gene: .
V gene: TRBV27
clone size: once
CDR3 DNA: TGTGCCAGCACTGGGACCGGGACTAATGAAAAACTGTTTTTT
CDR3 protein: CASTGTGTNEKLFF

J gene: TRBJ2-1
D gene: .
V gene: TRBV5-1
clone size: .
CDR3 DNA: TGCGCCAGCCAACAGGGAGGAGGGGACTACAATGAGCAGTTCTTC
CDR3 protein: CASQQGGGDYNEQFF

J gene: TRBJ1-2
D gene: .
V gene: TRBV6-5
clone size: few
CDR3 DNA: TGTGCCAGCACCCCCCTTCCGGTGGGAGGCTACACCTTC
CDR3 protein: CASTPLPVGGYTF

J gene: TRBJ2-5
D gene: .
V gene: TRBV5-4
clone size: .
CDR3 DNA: TGTGCCAGCAGCGAAATTTTAAGCGGCCAAGAGACCCAGTACTTC
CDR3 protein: CASSEILSGQETQYF

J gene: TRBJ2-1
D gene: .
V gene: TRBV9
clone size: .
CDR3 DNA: TGTGCCAGCAGCGGGAGCTCCTACAATGAGCAGTTCTTC
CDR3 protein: CASSGSSYNEQFF

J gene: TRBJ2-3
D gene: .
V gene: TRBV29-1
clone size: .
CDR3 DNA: TGCAGCGTTGAAGATCAGCCGAGGACAGATACGCAGTATTTT
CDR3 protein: CSVEDQPRTDTQYF

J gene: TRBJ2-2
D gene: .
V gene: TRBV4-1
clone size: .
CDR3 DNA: TGCGCCAGCAGCCTCGACACGAACACCGGGGAGCTGTTTTTT
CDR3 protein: CASSLDTNTGELFF

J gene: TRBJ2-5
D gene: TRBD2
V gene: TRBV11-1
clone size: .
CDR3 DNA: TGTGCCAGCAGCCGTGAATGGGCTAGCGGGACCCAAGAGACCCAGTACTTC
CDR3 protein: CASSREWASGTQETQYF

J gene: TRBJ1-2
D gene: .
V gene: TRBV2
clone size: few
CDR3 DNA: TGTGCCAGCCGTGCGCGGGAGGGGCAGTATGGCTACACCTTC
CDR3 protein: CASRAREGQYGYTF

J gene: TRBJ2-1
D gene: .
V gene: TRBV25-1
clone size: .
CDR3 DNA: TGTGCCAGCAGATCAGACTGGGGGAGCTCCTACAATGAGCAGTTCTTC
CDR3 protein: CASRSDWGSSYNEQFF

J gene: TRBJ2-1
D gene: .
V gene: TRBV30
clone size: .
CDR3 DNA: TGTGCCTGGAGTACAACCCCCTCGGGGAATGAGCAGTTCTTC
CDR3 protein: CAWSTTPSGNEQFF

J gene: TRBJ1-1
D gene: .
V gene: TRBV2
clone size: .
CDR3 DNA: TGTGCCAGCAGTGATGGGATAATGAACACTGAAGCTTTCTTT
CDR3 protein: CASSDGIMNTEAFF

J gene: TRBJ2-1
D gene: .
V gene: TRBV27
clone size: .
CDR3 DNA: TGTGCCAGCGCAAATGACTTGGGTGAGCAGTTCTTC
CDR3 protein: CASANDLGEQFF

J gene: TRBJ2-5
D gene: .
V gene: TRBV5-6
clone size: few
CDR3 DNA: TGTGCCAGCAGTTCTAGCTTCCAAGAGACCCAGTACTTC
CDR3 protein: CASSSSFQETQYF